This T cell receptor (beta chain) was sequenced in a study of T cells in Graves' hyperthyroidism and ophthalmopathy. Researchers took RNA transcripts and amplified the TCR beta CDR3 regions from them. A set of HTBI primers served as the primers for a first-round RT-PCR of the TCR CDR3. Each CDR3 protein is one row after TCRdb ran MiXCR on the multiplex PCR reads. Here the sample spans hundreds of thousands of distinct CDR3 sequences, 15% to 20% being singletons. Each diagnosis was grounded in clinical symptoms, serum thyroxine and TRAb, thyroid ultrasound, and orbital computed tomography. V lost 4 bases to trimming and J lost 5 bases; unmatched junction nucleotides: 12. The CDR3 has 16 amino acids. Germline CDR1 and CDR2: MNHEY and SMNVEV (reference sequence).

The source material was blood. This receptor was taken from a woman in her 30s with Graves' hyperthyroidism. The V call is TRBV27, the J call TRBJ2-7, with 9 bases matching TRBD1. CDR3: CASSSTPGQGLDEQYF. The DNA for the CDR3 is TGTGCCAGCAGTTCCACTCCGGGACAGGGTCTGGACGAGCAGTACTTC.